These T cell receptor beta chains were read from a single sample in a study of blood T cell repertoires in COVID-19. Using immunoSEQ multiplex PCR, the repertoire was profiled, and TCRdb retains in-frame clones only, with some absent. The table shows hundreds of thousands of clones, with 75% to 85% occurring only once. The sequenced sample was peripheral blood. These receptors all stem from a man aged 50-60 years with active or convalescent COVID-19. The CDR3 runs from the conserved cysteine through the conserved F or W. Fields, in order: D gene, J gene, clone size, V gene, CDR3 DNA, CDR3 protein. D genes are given only for firm matches. Where a row states a size, it is once, few, many or the class of an expanded clone; other rows omit it.

d_gene: -
j_gene: TRBJ2-1
abundance: once
v_gene: TRBV9
CDR3nt: TGTGCCAGCAGCGTAGGAAGTGCGGATGAGCAGTTCTTC
CDR3aa: CASSVGSADEQFF

d_gene: -
j_gene: TRBJ2-7
abundance: -
v_gene: TRBV5-6
CDR3nt: TGTGCCTTCCGGAGGGGGCCCGAAAACTACGAGCAGTACTTC
CDR3aa: CAFRRGPENYEQYF

d_gene: TRBD2
j_gene: TRBJ2-5
abundance: -
v_gene: TRBV7-8
CDR3nt: TGTGCCAGCAGCCCGGGACTAGCGGGAGTGATGGAAGAGACCCAGTACTTC
CDR3aa: CASSPGLAGVMEETQYF

d_gene: TRBD2
j_gene: TRBJ2-7
abundance: -
v_gene: TRBV20-1
CDR3nt: TGCAGTGCTAGTCCTAGCGGGAGCTCCTACGAGCAGTACTTC
CDR3aa: CSASPSGSSYEQYF

d_gene: -
j_gene: TRBJ1-2
abundance: -
v_gene: TRBV6-5
CDR3nt: TGTGCCTCCGGGTCTCCCGTAAATGGCTACACCTTC
CDR3aa: CASGSPVNGYTF

d_gene: -
j_gene: TRBJ1-1
abundance: -
v_gene: TRBV19
CDR3nt: TGTGCCAGTAGTATTCGGCCCCCGAGGTTGAACACTGAAGCTTTCTTT
CDR3aa: CASSIRPPRLNTEAFF

d_gene: TRBD1
j_gene: TRBJ2-2
abundance: once
v_gene: TRBV3-1/TRBV3-2
CDR3nt: TGTGCCAGCAGCCAAGATATTCTGAGACAGGGGGCCGGGGAGCTGTTTTTT
CDR3aa: CASSQDILRQGAGELFF

d_gene: -
j_gene: TRBJ1-5
abundance: -
v_gene: TRBV15
CDR3nt: TGTGCCACCAGCAGAGATCGGCAGGGCAGCAATCAGCCCCAGCATTTT
CDR3aa: CATSRDRQGSNQPQHF

d_gene: -
j_gene: TRBJ2-7
abundance: -
v_gene: TRBV7-2
CDR3nt: TGTGCCAGCAGCTACTATGGGAGTGGAGACGAGCAGTACTTC
CDR3aa: CASSYYGSGDEQYF

d_gene: -
j_gene: TRBJ1-2
abundance: -
v_gene: TRBV27
CDR3nt: TGTGCCAGCACAGCCATAGGGGCTAACTATGGCTACACCTTC
CDR3aa: CASTAIGANYGYTF

d_gene: -
j_gene: TRBJ2-7
abundance: once
v_gene: TRBV5-1
CDR3nt: TGCGCCAGCAGCCTGATCGGGGGTTCCTACGAGCAGTACTTC
CDR3aa: CASSLIGGSYEQYF

d_gene: TRBD2
j_gene: TRBJ2-1
abundance: -
v_gene: TRBV3-1/TRBV3-2
CDR3nt: TGTGCCAGCAGCCAAGAGACACTAGCGGGTCGCAATGAGCAGTTCTTC
CDR3aa: CASSQETLAGRNEQFF

d_gene: TRBD2
j_gene: TRBJ2-7
abundance: -
v_gene: TRBV20-1
CDR3nt: TGCAGTGCTAGTCCCCCCCAGCGGGAGAAGTACGAGCAGTACTTC
CDR3aa: CSASPPQREKYEQYF

d_gene: TRBD1
j_gene: TRBJ2-5
abundance: -
v_gene: TRBV29-1
CDR3nt: TGCAGCGTGGGACAGAGGGAGACCCAGTACTTC
CDR3aa: CSVGQRETQYF

d_gene: TRBD1
j_gene: TRBJ2-3
abundance: -
v_gene: TRBV4-1
CDR3nt: TGCGCCAGCAGCCAAGGGACAGGGGGCAGGGCAGATACGCAGTATTTT
CDR3aa: CASSQGTGGRADTQYF

d_gene: -
j_gene: TRBJ1-1
abundance: -
v_gene: TRBV7-9
CDR3nt: TGTGCCAGCAGCTTCGGGGGGCCTGAAGCTTTCTTT
CDR3aa: CASSFGGPEAFF

d_gene: TRBD1
j_gene: TRBJ2-6
abundance: -
v_gene: TRBV4-3
CDR3nt: TGCGCCAGCAGCCATTATTTAGAGTTGGGGACAGGGGTGTCTGGGGCCAACGTCCTGACTTTC
CDR3aa: CASSHYLELGTGVSGANVLTF

d_gene: -
j_gene: TRBJ2-2
abundance: -
v_gene: TRBV19
CDR3nt: TGTGCCAGTACATTTATAAGGGCGCAGGGGGGCACCGGGGAGCTGTTTTTT
CDR3aa: CASTFIRAQGGTGELFF

d_gene: -
j_gene: TRBJ2-2
abundance: -
v_gene: TRBV28
CDR3nt: TGTGCCAGCAAACGGCAGGGGAACACCGGGGAGCTGTTTTTT
CDR3aa: CASKRQGNTGELFF

d_gene: TRBD2
j_gene: TRBJ2-1
abundance: -
v_gene: TRBV5-1
CDR3nt: TGCGCCAGCAGCTTACTAGCGGGAATTGAGCAGTTCTTC
CDR3aa: CASSLLAGIEQFF

d_gene: TRBD2
j_gene: TRBJ2-7
abundance: -
v_gene: TRBV14
CDR3nt: TGTGCCAGCAGCCCTCGCCAAAGCGGGAGGGCGCACAGGGAGCAGTACTTC
CDR3aa: CASSPRQSGRAHREQYF

d_gene: -
j_gene: TRBJ1-2
abundance: -
v_gene: TRBV25-1
CDR3nt: TGTGCCAGCAGTGGGGGGCGGCGAAACCCCTATGGCTACACCTTC
CDR3aa: CASSGGRRNPYGYTF

d_gene: -
j_gene: TRBJ2-3
abundance: -
v_gene: TRBV5-1
CDR3nt: TGCGCCAGCATCCTAGATGGAACAGATACGCAGTATTTT
CDR3aa: CASILDGTDTQYF

d_gene: -
j_gene: TRBJ2-7
abundance: -
v_gene: TRBV2
CDR3nt: TGTGCCAGCAGTCTCGACAGTTACGAGCAGTACTTC
CDR3aa: CASSLDSYEQYF

d_gene: -
j_gene: TRBJ1-2
abundance: -
v_gene: TRBV2
CDR3nt: TGTGCCAGCTTGGAGGTGCCTCCTAACTATGGCTACACCTTC
CDR3aa: CASLEVPPNYGYTF

d_gene: TRBD1
j_gene: TRBJ2-3
abundance: -
v_gene: TRBV18
CDR3nt: TGTGCCAGCTCACCCAACACCCTCAGGGGGCCAGATACGCAGTATTTT
CDR3aa: CASSPNTLRGPDTQYF

d_gene: -
j_gene: TRBJ2-7
abundance: once
v_gene: TRBV28
CDR3nt: TGTGCCAGCAGTCGCACCGGGAGAGGGCGGGTGGGCGAGCAGTACTTC
CDR3aa: CASSRTGRGRVGEQYF

d_gene: -
j_gene: TRBJ2-5
abundance: -
v_gene: TRBV7-8
CDR3nt: TGTGCCAGCAGCTTAGTGCGGACTAACCAAGAGACCCAGTACTTC
CDR3aa: CASSLVRTNQETQYF

d_gene: TRBD2
j_gene: TRBJ2-7
abundance: -
v_gene: TRBV7-3
CDR3nt: TGTGCCAGCAGCTTAACTGAAGGCGGGGGAGAGCAGTACTTC
CDR3aa: CASSLTEGGGEQYF

d_gene: -
j_gene: TRBJ1-4
abundance: -
v_gene: TRBV3-1/TRBV3-2
CDR3nt: TGTGCCAGCAGCCAAGGTTCCCAGACAAATGAAAAACTGTTTTTT
CDR3aa: CASSQGSQTNEKLFF

d_gene: -
j_gene: TRBJ1-5
abundance: -
v_gene: TRBV5-8
CDR3nt: TGTGCCAGCAGCTCACTGACAGGATGGGGGCAGCCCCAGCATTTT
CDR3aa: CASSSLTGWGQPQHF

d_gene: -
j_gene: TRBJ2-3
abundance: once
v_gene: TRBV11-2
CDR3nt: TGTGCCAGCAGCTCGGGAGTACGCACAGATACGCAGTATTTT
CDR3aa: CASSSGVRTDTQYF

d_gene: -
j_gene: TRBJ2-2
abundance: -
v_gene: TRBV19
CDR3nt: TGTGCCAGTAGTACGGGGGAAGGGTTGAACGGGGAGCTGTTTTTT
CDR3aa: CASSTGEGLNGELFF

d_gene: -
j_gene: TRBJ1-1
abundance: -
v_gene: TRBV18
CDR3nt: TGTGCCAGCTCGCCTCGTCTAGGGGCTGGCACTGAAGCTTTCTTT
CDR3aa: CASSPRLGAGTEAFF

d_gene: -
j_gene: TRBJ1-1
abundance: -
v_gene: TRBV30
CDR3nt: TGTGCCTGGGGAGAAACGGACACTGAAGCTTTCTTT
CDR3aa: CAWGETDTEAFF

d_gene: -
j_gene: TRBJ2-3
abundance: -
v_gene: TRBV24-1
CDR3nt: TGTGCCACCAGTGGCCAAAATCAGGGGGGATTTGACACAGATACGCAGTATTTT
CDR3aa: CATSGQNQGGFDTDTQYF

d_gene: -
j_gene: TRBJ2-1
abundance: -
v_gene: TRBV7-9
CDR3nt: TGTGCCAGCATCCCCGGTATAGATTACGACAATGAGCAGTTCTTC
CDR3aa: CASIPGIDYDNEQFF